This T cell receptor beta chain derives from a study of radiation and T cells in renal cell carcinoma. The table came from immunoSEQ multiplex PCR; TCRdb's copy has only in-frame clones and leaves some out. In the table there are around 170,000 clones, 88% of which are singletons. Time point: blood 4 weeks post-SBRT, at nephrectomy. The treatment here: 15 Gy SBRT to primary tumor, nephrectomy 4 weeks later. CDR1 and CDR2 from the germline V gene are LGHNA and YNFKEQ. The CDR3 covers 15 residues. The V and J ends lost 0 bases and 2 bases respectively, with 10 bases between them. The sequences come from blood, collected from a patient whose treatment included radiotherapy and nephrectomy. This sequence was found in a woman in her 50s with renal cell carcinoma. The rearrangement uses TRBV4-2 and TRBJ1-2; D not resolved. The DNA for the CDR3 is TGTGCCAGCAGCCAAGATACCTCAGCCAACTATGGCTACACCTTC. Its protein product is CASSQDTSANYGYTF.